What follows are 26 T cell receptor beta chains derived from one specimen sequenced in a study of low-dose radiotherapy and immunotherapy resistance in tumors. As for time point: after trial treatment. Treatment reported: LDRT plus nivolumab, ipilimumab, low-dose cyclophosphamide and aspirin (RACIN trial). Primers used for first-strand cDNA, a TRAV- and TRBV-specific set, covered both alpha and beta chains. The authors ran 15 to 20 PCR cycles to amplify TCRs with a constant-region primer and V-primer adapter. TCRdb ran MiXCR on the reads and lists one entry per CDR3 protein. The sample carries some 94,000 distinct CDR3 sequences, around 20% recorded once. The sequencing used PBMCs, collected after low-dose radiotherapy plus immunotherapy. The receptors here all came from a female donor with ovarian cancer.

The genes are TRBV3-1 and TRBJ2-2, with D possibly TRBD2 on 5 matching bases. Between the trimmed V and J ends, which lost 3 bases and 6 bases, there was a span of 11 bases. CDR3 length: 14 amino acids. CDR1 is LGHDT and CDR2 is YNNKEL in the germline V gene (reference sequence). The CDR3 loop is CASSHRRAPGELFF. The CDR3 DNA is TGTGCCAGCAGCCATCGGCGGGCCCCCGGGGAGCTGTTTTTT.

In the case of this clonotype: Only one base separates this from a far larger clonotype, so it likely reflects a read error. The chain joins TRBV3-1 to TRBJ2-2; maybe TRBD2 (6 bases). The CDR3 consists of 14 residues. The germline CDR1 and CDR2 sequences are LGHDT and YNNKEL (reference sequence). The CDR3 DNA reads TGTGCCAGCAGCCCCGGCGGGAACACCGGGGAGCCGTTTTTT. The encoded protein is CASSPGGNTGEPFF.

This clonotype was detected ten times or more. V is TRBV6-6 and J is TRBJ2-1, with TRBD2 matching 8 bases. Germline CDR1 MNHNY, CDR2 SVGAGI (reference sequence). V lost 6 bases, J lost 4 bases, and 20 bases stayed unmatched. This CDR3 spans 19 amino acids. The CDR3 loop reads CASRTNAGGGQKKYNEQFF. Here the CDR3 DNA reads TGTGCCAGCAGGACCAATGCGGGGGGCGGCCAAAAAAAGTACAATGAGCAGTTCTTC.

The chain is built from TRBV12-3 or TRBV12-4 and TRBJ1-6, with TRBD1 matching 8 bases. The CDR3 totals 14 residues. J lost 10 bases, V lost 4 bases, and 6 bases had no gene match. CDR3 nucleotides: TGTGCCAGCAGTTCCACAGGGGGACTGTCACCCCTCCACTTT. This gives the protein CASSSTGGLSPLHF.

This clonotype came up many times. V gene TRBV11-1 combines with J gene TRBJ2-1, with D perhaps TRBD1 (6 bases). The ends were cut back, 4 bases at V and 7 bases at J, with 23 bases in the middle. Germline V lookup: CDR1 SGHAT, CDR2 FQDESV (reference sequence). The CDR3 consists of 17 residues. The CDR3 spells CASSSKRGRQERNEQFF. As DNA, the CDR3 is TGTGCCAGCAGCTCCAAAAGAGGTCGACAGGAGAGGAATGAGCAGTTCTTC. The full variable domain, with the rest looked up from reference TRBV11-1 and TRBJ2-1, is EAEVAQSPRYKITEKSQAVAFWCDPISGHATLYWYRQILGQGPELLVQFQDESVVDDSQLPKDRFSAERLKGVDSTLKIQPAELGDSAMYLCASSSKRGRQERNEQFFGPGTRLTVL.

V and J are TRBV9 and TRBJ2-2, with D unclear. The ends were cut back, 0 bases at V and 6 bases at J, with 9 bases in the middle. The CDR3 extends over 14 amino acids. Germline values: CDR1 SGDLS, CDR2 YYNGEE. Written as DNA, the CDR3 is TGTGCCAGCAGCGTAGGTGGAACAGCCGGGGAGCTGTTTTTT. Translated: CASSVGGTAGELFF.

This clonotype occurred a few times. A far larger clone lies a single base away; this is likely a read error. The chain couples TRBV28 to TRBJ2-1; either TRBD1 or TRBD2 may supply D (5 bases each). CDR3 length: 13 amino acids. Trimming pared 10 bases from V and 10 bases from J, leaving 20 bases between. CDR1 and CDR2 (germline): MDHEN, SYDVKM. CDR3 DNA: TGTGCCACCCTTGGGGACGGCACCTACGAGCAGTTCTTC. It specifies CATLGDGTYEQFF.

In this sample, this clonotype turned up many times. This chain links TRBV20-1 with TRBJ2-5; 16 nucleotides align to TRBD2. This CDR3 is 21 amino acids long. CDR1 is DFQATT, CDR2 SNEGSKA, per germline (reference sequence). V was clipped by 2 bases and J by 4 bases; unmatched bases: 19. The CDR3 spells CSARNPRSGTSGRAGRETQYF. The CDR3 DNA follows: TGCAGTGCTAGAAATCCCCGTTCCGGGACTAGCGGGAGGGCCGGCAGAGAGACCCAGTACTTC.

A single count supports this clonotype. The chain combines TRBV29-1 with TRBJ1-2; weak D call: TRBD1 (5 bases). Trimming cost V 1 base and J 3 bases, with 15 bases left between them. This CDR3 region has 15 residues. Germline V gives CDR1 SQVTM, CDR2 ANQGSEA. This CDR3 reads CSVEVGTIGDYGYTF. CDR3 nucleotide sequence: TGCAGCGTTGAAGTGGGGACCATTGGAGACTATGGCTACACCTTC.

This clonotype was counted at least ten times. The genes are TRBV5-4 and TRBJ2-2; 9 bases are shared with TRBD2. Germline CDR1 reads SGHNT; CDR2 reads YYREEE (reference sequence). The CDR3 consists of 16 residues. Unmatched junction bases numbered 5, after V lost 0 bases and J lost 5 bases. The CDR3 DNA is TGTGCCAGCAGCTTGGCCCGGCTAGCGGGAACCGGGGAGCTGTTTTTT. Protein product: CASSLARLAGTGELFF. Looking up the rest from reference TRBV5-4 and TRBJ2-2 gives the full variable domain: ETGVTQSPTHLIKTRGQQVTLRCSSQSGHNTVSWYQQALGQGPQFIFQYYREEENGRGNFPPRFSGLQFPNYSSELNVNALELDDSALYLCASSLARLAGTGELFFGEGSRLTVL.

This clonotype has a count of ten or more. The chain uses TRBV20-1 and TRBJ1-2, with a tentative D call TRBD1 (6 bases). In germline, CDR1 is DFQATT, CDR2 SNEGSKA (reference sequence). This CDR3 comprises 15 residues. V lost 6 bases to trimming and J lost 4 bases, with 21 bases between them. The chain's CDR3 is CSAQKTGAFSYGYTF. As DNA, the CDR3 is TGCAGTGCACAAAAGACAGGAGCTTTTAGCTATGGCTACACCTTC.

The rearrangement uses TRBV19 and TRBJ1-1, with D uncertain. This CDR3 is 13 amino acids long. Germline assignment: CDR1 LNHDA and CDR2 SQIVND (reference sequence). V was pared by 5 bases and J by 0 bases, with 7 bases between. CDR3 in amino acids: CASSQKMNTEAFF. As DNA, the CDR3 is TGTGCCAGTAGTCAGAAAATGAACACTGAAGCTTTCTTT.

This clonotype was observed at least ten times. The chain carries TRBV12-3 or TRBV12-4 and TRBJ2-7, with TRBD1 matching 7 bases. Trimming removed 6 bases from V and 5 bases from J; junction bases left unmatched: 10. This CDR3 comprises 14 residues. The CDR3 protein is CASSPNRGTDEQYF. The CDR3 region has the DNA TGTGCCAGCAGCCCAAACAGGGGCACGGACGAGCAGTACTTC.

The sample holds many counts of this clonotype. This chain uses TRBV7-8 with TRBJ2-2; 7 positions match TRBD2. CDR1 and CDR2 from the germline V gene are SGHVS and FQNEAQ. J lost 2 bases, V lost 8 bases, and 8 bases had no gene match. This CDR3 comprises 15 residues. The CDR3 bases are TGTGCCAGCGAGAGAGGGAGGGTAAACACCGGGGAGCTGTTTTTT. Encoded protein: CASERGRVNTGELFF.

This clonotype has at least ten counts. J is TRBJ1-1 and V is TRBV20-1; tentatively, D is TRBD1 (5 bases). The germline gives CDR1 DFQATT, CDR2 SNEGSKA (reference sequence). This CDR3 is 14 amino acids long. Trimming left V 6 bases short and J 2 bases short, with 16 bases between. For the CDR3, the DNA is TGCAGTGCCCGCAGGGACTTCTCAAACACTGAAGCTTTCTTT. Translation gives CSARRDFSNTEAFF.

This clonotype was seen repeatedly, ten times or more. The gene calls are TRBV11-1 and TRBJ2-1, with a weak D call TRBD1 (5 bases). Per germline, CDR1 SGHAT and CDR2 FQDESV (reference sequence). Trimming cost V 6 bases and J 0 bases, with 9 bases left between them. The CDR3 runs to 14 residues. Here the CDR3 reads CASREQVSYNEQFF. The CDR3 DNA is TGTGCCAGCAGGGAACAGGTCTCCTACAATGAGCAGTTCTTC.

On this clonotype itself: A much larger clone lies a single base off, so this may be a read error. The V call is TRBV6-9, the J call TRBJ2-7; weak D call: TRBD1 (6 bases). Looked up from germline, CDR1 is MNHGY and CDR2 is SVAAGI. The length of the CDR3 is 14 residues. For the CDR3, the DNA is TGTGCCATCAGCTCACAGGGAAATCCCTACGTGCAGTACTTC. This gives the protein CAISSQGNPYVQYF.

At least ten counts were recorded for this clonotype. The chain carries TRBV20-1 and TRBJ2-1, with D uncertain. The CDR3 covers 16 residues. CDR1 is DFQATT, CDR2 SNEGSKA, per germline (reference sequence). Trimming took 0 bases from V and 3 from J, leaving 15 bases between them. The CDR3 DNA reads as TGCAGTGCTAGAGATGCGAAGAGCTGGCTCTACAATGAGCAGTTCTTC. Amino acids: CSARDAKSWLYNEQFF.

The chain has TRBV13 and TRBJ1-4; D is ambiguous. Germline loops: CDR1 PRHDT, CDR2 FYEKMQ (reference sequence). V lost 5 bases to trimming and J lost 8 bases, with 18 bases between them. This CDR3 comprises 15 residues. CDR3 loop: CASSANSLPGEKLFF. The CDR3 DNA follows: TGTGCCAGCAGCGCCAACAGCTTACCTGGGGAAAAACTGTTTTTT.

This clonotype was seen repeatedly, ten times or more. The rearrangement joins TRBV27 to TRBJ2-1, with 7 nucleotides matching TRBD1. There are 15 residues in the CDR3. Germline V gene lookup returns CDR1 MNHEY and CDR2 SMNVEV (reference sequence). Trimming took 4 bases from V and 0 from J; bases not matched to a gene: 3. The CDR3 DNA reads TGTGCCAGCAGTTCCCGGGACAGCTCCTACAATGAGCAGTTCTTC. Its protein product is CASSSRDSSYNEQFF.

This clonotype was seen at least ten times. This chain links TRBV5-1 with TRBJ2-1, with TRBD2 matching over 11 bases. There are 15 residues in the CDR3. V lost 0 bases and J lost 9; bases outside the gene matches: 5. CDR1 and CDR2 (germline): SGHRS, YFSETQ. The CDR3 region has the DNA TGCGCCAGCAGCTTGGATAGCGGGGGGGCCGGTGAGCAGTTCTTC. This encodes CASSLDSGGAGEQFF.

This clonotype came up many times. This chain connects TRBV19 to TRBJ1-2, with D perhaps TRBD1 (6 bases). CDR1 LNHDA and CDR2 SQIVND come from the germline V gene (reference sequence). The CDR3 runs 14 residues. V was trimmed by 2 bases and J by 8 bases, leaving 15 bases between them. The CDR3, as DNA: TGTGCCAGTAGTATAAACCCCGGGACACACGGCTACACCTTC. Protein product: CASSINPGTHGYTF.

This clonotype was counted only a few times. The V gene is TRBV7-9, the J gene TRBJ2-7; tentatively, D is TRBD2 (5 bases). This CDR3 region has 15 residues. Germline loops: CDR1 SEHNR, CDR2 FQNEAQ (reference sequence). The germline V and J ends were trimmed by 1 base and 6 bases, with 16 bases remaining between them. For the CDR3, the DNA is TGTGCCAGCAGCTTAGTACTAGGTGCCCTCGGCGAGCAGTACTTC. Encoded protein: CASSLVLGALGEQYF.

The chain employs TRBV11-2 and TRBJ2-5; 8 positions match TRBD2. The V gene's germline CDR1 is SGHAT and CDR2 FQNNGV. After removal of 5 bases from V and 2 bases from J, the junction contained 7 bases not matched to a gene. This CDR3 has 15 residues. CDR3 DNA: TGTGCCAGCAGCCGAGGGACTAGTGGACAAGAGACCCAGTACTTC. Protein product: CASSRGTSGQETQYF.

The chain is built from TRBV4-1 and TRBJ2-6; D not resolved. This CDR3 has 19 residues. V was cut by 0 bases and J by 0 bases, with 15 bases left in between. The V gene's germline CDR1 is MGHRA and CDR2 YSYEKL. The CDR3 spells CASSQDSGIISSGANVLTF. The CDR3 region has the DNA TGCGCCAGCAGCCAAGATTCTGGGATTATTAGCTCTGGGGCCAACGTCCTGACTTTC.

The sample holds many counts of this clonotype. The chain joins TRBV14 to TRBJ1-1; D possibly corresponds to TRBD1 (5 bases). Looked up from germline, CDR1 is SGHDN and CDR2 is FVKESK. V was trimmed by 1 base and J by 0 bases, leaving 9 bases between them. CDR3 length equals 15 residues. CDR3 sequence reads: CASSQGGRMNTEAFF. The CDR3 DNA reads TGTGCCAGCAGCCAAGGGGGCCGCATGAACACTGAAGCTTTCTTT.